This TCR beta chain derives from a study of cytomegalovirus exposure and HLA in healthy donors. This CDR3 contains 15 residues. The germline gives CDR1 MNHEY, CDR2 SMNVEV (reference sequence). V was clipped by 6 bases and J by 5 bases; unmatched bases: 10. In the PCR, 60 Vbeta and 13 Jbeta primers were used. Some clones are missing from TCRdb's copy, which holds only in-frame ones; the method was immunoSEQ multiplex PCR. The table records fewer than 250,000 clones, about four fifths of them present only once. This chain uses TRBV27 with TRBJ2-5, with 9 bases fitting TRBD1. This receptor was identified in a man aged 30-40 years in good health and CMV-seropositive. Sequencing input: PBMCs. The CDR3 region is CASRFGQGMGETQYF. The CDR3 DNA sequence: TGTGCCAGCAGATTTGGACAGGGGATGGGGGAGACCCAGTACTTC.